The clone carrying this T cell receptor (beta chain) was detected only once. The sample is drawn from a study of blood T cell repertoires in COVID-19. Overall study context: Acute and convalescent COVID-19 samples came from the United States, Italy and Spain. T cells, B-cell-depleted T cells, or PBMCs supplied cDNA or gDNA.

The CDR3 has 15 residues. Per the germline V gene, CDR1 is LNHDA and CDR2 is SQIVND (reference sequence). V dropped 6 bases and J dropped 2; count of bases not matched to a gene: 7. In the study's own analysis: Estimation of nucleated cell counts was performed using reference gene primer amplification. Assay used: immunoSEQ multiplex PCR; TCRdb lists only in-frame clones, some missing. That table furnishes V, J and clone size, whereas the DNA furnished D and trimming. The sample carries 300,000 to 400,000 clones, around nine tenths recorded once. The source is a human donor in a cohort sampled during active COVID-19. The material sequenced was peripheral blood. This chain uses TRBV19 with TRBJ1-5; 7 nucleotides match TRBD1. The CDR3 is CASRTTGRGNQPQHF. The CDR3 DNA sequence: TGTGCCAGTAGGACGACAGGGCGAGGCAATCAGCCCCAGCATTTT.